This TCR beta chain came from a study of shared clonotypes between healthy human individuals. Study observations and caveats: Sampling involved blood alone; tissue repertoires likely differ.

The J segment lost 7 bases and the V segment lost 6 bases, leaving 9 bases of the junction unmatched. Germline CDR1 and CDR2: MNHNS and SASEGT. The CDR3 loop spans 15 amino acids. Naive CD8 populations comprised CD45RO-negative cells positively selected for CCR7, excluding terminally differentiated effector memory CD45RA+ cells. Sequenced by immunoSEQ multiplex PCR; TCRdb stores in-frame clones only, minus some. The sample consists of about 2,200,000 clones, more than 85% of them appearing once. A note on this clone: Its antigen is not identified.

Sequenced material: naive CD8+ T cells from PBMCs. This receptor was taken from a man aged 18 to 30 in good health. Some clones in this sample may be carry-over from other donors' samples. V and J are TRBV6-1 and TRBJ2-7; 13 bases agree with TRBD2. The CDR3 is CASSASLAGGWEQYF. CDR3 DNA sequence: TGTGCCAGCAGCGCATCACTAGCGGGAGGGTGGGAGCAGTACTTC.